Shown below are 13 T cell receptor beta chains from a single sample sequenced in a study of blood T cells in healthy people across ages. Using a J-beta primer mix together with a sample-barcoded 5' primer, a second PCR was run for about 7 to 12 cycles. Using its own MiXCR run on the 5' RACE reads, TCRdb lists one record per CDR3 protein. This sample has about 1 million distinct CDR3 sequences, with less than 50% found just once. Specimen: blood. The receptors originated from an older woman in good health.

The rearrangement links TRBV9 to TRBJ2-3; D may correspond to TRBD1 or TRBD2 (5 bases each). The CDR3 has 15 amino acids. Looked up from germline, CDR1 is SGDLS and CDR2 is YYNGEE. Trimming took 3 bases from V and 6 from J, leaving 17 bases between them. The CDR3 DNA is TGTGCCAGCAGCGCCGTTCTAGGACGGGGCGATACGCAGTATTTT. This sequence encodes CASSAVLGRGDTQYF.

Comment on this clonotype: A junction boundary mismatches the germline segment, possibly from a read error. The gene calls are TRBV12-3 or TRBV12-4 and TRBJ2-5; 8 bases fit TRBD2. This CDR3 region has 15 residues. DNA for the CDR3: TGTGCCGGCAGTCCGCCAGCGGGAGTTCGAGAGACCCAGTACTTC. It is translated as CAGSPPAGVRETQYF.

The V call is TRBV5-6, the J call TRBJ1-1; TRBD1 aligns across 7 bases. The V segment lost 2 bases and the J segment 6 bases; nucleotides outside the gene matches: 7. The CDR3 spans 14 residues. The germline V gene encodes CDR1 SGHDT and CDR2 YYEEEE. CDR3: CASSFRTGWPEAFF. The CDR3 DNA reads TGTGCCAGCAGCTTTCGGACAGGTTGGCCTGAAGCTTTCTTT.

V gene TRBV4-1 combines with J gene TRBJ2-7; 13 bases are a match to TRBD2. V was clipped by 0 bases and J by 2 bases; unmatched bases: 4. CDR3 length equals 17 residues. CDR1 and CDR2 (germline): MGHRA, YSYEKL. The CDR3 is CASSQDRTSGSPYEQYF. Here the CDR3 DNA reads TGCGCCAGCAGCCAAGATCGGACTAGCGGGAGCCCCTACGAGCAGTACTTC.

The chain joins TRBV29-1 to TRBJ2-7; D uncertain. The V end was cut by 4 bases, the J end by 2 bases, with 6 bases between. In germline, CDR1 is SQVTM, CDR2 ANQGSEA. The CDR3 loop spans 11 amino acids. The CDR3 DNA is TGCAGCGTTGGCGTAACCTACGAGCAGTACTTC. Its translation is CSVGVTYEQYF.

This chain joins TRBV4-1 and TRBJ1-4, with D hard to call. The ends were cut back, 0 bases at V and 4 bases at J, with 6 bases in the middle. Germline V gives CDR1 MGHRA, CDR2 YSYEKL. This CDR3 has 14 amino acids. CDR3 nucleotides: TGCGCCAGCAGCCAAGAGGGTAATAATGAAAAACTGTTTTTT. It is translated as CASSQEGNNEKLFF.

Points on this clonotype: A much larger clone is a single base away; this may be a read error. This chain joins TRBV9 and TRBJ2-3; 7 bases align to TRBD2. The length of the CDR3 is 14 residues. Germline values: CDR1 SGDLS, CDR2 YYNGEE. The CDR3 DNA follows: TGTGCCGGCAGCGTAGCGGGTACCACAGATACGCAGTATTTT. Encoded protein: CAGSVAGTTDTQYF.

The gene calls are TRBV7-2 and TRBJ2-7; 8 nucleotides align to TRBD1. Germline assignment: CDR1 SGHTA and CDR2 FQGNSA. The CDR3 extends over 15 amino acids. With 0 bases clipped from V and 5 bases from J, the junction kept 6 bases outside the gene matches. CDR3 sequence (DNA): TGTGCCAGCAGCTTAGCTAGGACAGGGAGGAACGAGCAGTACTTC. As protein: CASSLARTGRNEQYF.

V gene TRBV30 combines with J gene TRBJ2-3; unclear D gene. Germline loops: CDR1 GTSNPN, CDR2 SVGIG (reference sequence). This CDR3 region has 14 residues. With 0 bases removed from V and 5 bases from J, the gap between germline ends came to 12 bases. Here the CDR3 reads CAWSVRKAEDTQYF. DNA for the CDR3: TGTGCCTGGAGTGTACGTAAGGCAGAAGATACGCAGTATTTT.

This chain joins TRBV12-3 or TRBV12-4 and TRBJ2-1, with D possibly TRBD1 on 6 matching bases. The CDR3 covers 13 residues. Trimming took 6 bases from V and 4 from J, leaving 10 bases between them. CDR3 loop: CASRPGQYNEQFF. CDR3 coding DNA: TGTGCCAGCAGGCCAGGACAGTACAATGAGCAGTTCTTC.

This clonotype occurred many times. The V call is TRBV20-1, the J call TRBJ2-7; D gene unclear. V lost 1 base and J lost 2, with 9 bases in between. Germline lookup yields CDR1 DFQATT and CDR2 SNEGSKA (reference sequence). The CDR3 extends over 13 amino acids. The chain's CDR3 is CSARGRVTYEQYF. In DNA form, the CDR3 reads TGCAGTGCTAGAGGACGTGTTACCTACGAGCAGTACTTC.

In this sample, this clonotype turned up a few times. The rearrangement joins TRBV10-2 to TRBJ2-5; D gene uncertain. Germline CDR1 is WSHSY and CDR2 is SAAADI. Trimming cost V 6 bases and J 5 bases, with 10 bases left between them. This CDR3 comprises 12 residues. The chain's CDR3 is CASSLQQETQYF. The CDR3 DNA is TGCGCCAGCAGCCTCCAACAGGAGACCCAGTACTTC.

This clonotype was seen a handful of times. The chain couples TRBV11-2 to TRBJ2-5; 10 bases align to TRBD2. The CDR3 sequence is 16 residues long. The germline gives CDR1 SGHAT, CDR2 FQNNGV. The trim removed 2 bases at V and 1 base at J, leaving 4 bases unmatched. CDR3 region: CASSLKAGGTQETQYF. CDR3 coding DNA: TGTGCCAGCAGCTTAAAAGCGGGAGGGACCCAAGAGACCCAGTACTTC. The entire variable domain, with the rest obtained from reference TRBV11-2 and TRBJ2-5, is as follows: EAGVAQSPRYKIIEKRQSVAFWCNPISGHATLYWYQQILGQGPKLLIQFQNNGVVDDSQLPKDRFSAERLKGVDSTLKIQPAKLEDSAVYLCASSLKAGGTQETQYFGPGTRLLVL.